The present entry profiles one T cell receptor (beta chain) with its context. The record originates from a study of PD-1 blockade in classical Hodgkin lymphoma. CDR3 length: 17 amino acids. Trimming removed 1 base from V and 3 bases from J; junction bases left unmatched: 11. The germline gives CDR1 SGHAT, CDR2 FQNNGV. Clones were read by immunoSEQ multiplex PCR, and TCRdb kept only the in-frame ones, dropping some. The sample lists some 23,000 clones, roughly 89% occurring once. As for time point: newly diagnosed, previously untreated cHL patient sample. Researchers used magnetic negative selection to pull out pure CD4+ T cells from thawed PBMCs.

Sequencing was done on a sample of CD4+ T cells from blood. This chain connects TRBV11-2 to TRBJ2-7, with TRBD1 matching over 8 bases. This TCR was recovered from a human donor with classical Hodgkin lymphoma. The CDR3, as DNA: TGTGCCAGCAGCTTAGGGGGATTGGGACAGGTACACTACGAGCAGTACTTC. This gives the protein CASSLGGLGQVHYEQYF.